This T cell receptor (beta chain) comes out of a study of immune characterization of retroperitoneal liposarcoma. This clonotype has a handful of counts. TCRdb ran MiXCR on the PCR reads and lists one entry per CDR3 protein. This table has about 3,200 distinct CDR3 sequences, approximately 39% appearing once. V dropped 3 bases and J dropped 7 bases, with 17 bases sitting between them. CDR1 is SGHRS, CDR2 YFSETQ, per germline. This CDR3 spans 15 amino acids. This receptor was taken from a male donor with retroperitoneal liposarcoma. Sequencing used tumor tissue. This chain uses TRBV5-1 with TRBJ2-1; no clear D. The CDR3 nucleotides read TGCGCCAGCAGCTCATTATTCGGGTCCGAGAATGAGCAGTTCTTC. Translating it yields CASSSLFGSENEQFF. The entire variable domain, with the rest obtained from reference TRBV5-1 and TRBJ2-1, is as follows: KAGVTQTPRYLIKTRGQQVTLSCSPISGHRSVSWYQQTPGQGLQFLFEYFSETQRNKGNFPGRFSGRQFSNSRSEMNVSTLELGDSALYLCASSSLFGSENEQFFGPGTRLTVL.